Listed below are T cell receptor beta chains from one sample, sequenced in a study of persistence of HIV-infected CD4 T cells. Antigens of these TCRs are unknown. The data were produced by immunoSEQ multiplex PCR, yet TCRdb's version contains in-frame clones alone and is incomplete. The table has tens of thousands of clones, more than 75% seen once; the top ten hold around 14%. The source material was CD4+ T cells sorted from PBMCs after roughly 18-hour stimulation, sampled from a patient who received antiretroviral therapy. The receptors shown here come from an adult man with HIV who was CMV-seropositive. Both conserved end residues are part of each CDR3. Each record gives: V gene, J gene, CDR3 protein.

v_call: TRBV6-6
j_call: TRBJ2-7
cdr3_aa: CASSPDRAYEQYF

v_call: TRBV19
j_call: TRBJ1-5
cdr3_aa: CASSIEGYQPQHF

v_call: TRBV11-2
j_call: TRBJ1-1
cdr3_aa: CASSSYLAEAFF

v_call: TRBV10-1
j_call: TRBJ1-3
cdr3_aa: CASTGVNSGNTIYF

v_call: TRBV15
j_call: TRBJ1-1
cdr3_aa: CATSRDMIFGGSGTF

v_call: TRBV6-2/TRBV6-3
j_call: TRBJ2-1
cdr3_aa: CASSYSYGRNEQFF

v_call: TRBV6-5
j_call: TRBJ1-1
cdr3_aa: CASSYGQGQGNTEAFF

v_call: TRBV4-2
j_call: TRBJ1-6
cdr3_aa: CASSQVGGDSYNSPLHF

v_call: TRBV6-2/TRBV6-3
j_call: TRBJ2-1
cdr3_aa: CASSYLIRDNEQFF

v_call: TRBV30
j_call: TRBJ1-5
cdr3_aa: CAWSVGGALTNQPQHF

v_call: TRBV11-2
j_call: TRBJ2-5
cdr3_aa: CASSFRLAGGGETQYF

v_call: TRBV7-2
j_call: TRBJ1-1
cdr3_aa: CASSKTGGTEAFF

v_call: TRBV12-3/TRBV12-4
j_call: TRBJ2-7
cdr3_aa: CASSFVSYEQYF

v_call: TRBV15
j_call: TRBJ2-5
cdr3_aa: CATSRGGGQETQYF

v_call: TRBV6-1
j_call: TRBJ2-4
cdr3_aa: CASSERDRSKNIQYF

v_call: TRBV24-1
j_call: TRBJ1-5
cdr3_aa: CATTERQVSNQPQHF

v_call: TRBV4-1
j_call: TRBJ1-6
cdr3_aa: CASSPRDGFNSPLHF

v_call: TRBV18
j_call: TRBJ1-1
cdr3_aa: CASSRTGSEAFF

v_call: TRBV27
j_call: TRBJ2-2
cdr3_aa: CASKAGTGGTGELFF

v_call: TRBV2
j_call: TRBJ1-4
cdr3_aa: CASRRGLAEKLFF

v_call: TRBV10-1
j_call: TRBJ1-1
cdr3_aa: CASSDYSTANTEAFF

v_call: TRBV20-1
j_call: TRBJ2-1
cdr3_aa: CSARENEQFF

v_call: TRBV29-1
j_call: TRBJ1-2
cdr3_aa: CSATPGGSNYGYTF

v_call: TRBV4-1
j_call: TRBJ1-1
cdr3_aa: CASSLIAGLNTEAFF

v_call: TRBV6-4
j_call: TRBJ2-1
cdr3_aa: CASSAQSLGDEQFF

v_call: TRBV4-1
j_call: TRBJ2-1
cdr3_aa: CASSPWPGQGRGEQFF

v_call: TRBV5-1
j_call: TRBJ2-3
cdr3_aa: CASTISRLNGAATDTQYF

v_call: TRBV10-3
j_call: TRBJ1-4
cdr3_aa: CASRSREDNEKLFF

v_call: TRBV3-1/TRBV3-2
j_call: TRBJ1-5
cdr3_aa: CASSQGRNAPQHF

v_call: TRBV28
j_call: TRBJ2-7
cdr3_aa: CASSSKYEQYF

v_call: TRBV19
j_call: TRBJ1-2
cdr3_aa: CASNLEGTGNYGYTF